The next 8 T cell receptor beta chains were all read from a single sample in a study of cytomegalovirus exposure and HLA in healthy donors. The study ran its PCR with 60 Vbeta and 13 Jbeta primers. The assay was immunoSEQ multiplex PCR, and TCRdb's table has in-frame clones only and misses some. This sample has 110,000 to 150,000 clones; approximately 80% occur once, and the top ten carry around 2%. The sample taken for sequencing was PBMCs. The origin of the receptors is a woman aged 40 to 50 in good health and CMV-seronegative.

J is TRBJ1-2 and V is TRBV9; TRBD1 is a possible D gene (6 bases). The CDR3 runs to 14 residues. CDR1 is SGDLS and CDR2 is YYNGEE in the germline V gene. Trimming removed 0 bases from V and 7 bases from J, with 13 bases in between. The CDR3 DNA follows: TGTGCCAGCAGCGTAGCCGAGCAGGGGCTTGGCTACACCTTC. Amino acids: CASSVAEQGLGYTF.

This clone was observed once. This sequence joins TRBV19 and TRBJ1-2; 7 bases are a match to TRBD1. Germline V gives CDR1 LNHDA, CDR2 SQIVND (reference sequence). Trimming at V came to 3 bases and at J to 6 bases, leaving 7 bases not matched to a gene. There are 14 residues in the CDR3. The CDR3 loop reads CASSIWTGPNGYTF. CDR3 DNA sequence: TGTGCCAGTAGTATCTGGACAGGCCCGAATGGCTACACCTTC.

There are a few counts of this clone. The chain employs TRBV19 and TRBJ1-5; D gene unclear. V dropped 5 bases and J dropped 0 bases, with 17 bases sitting between them. Germline CDR1 is LNHDA and CDR2 is SQIVND (reference sequence). The CDR3 consists of 17 residues. The CDR3 nucleotides are TGTGCCAGTAGTCCCAAGAAAGGAGCTTATAGCAATCAGCCCCAGCATTTT. It specifies CASSPKKGAYSNQPQHF.

The chain has TRBV19 and TRBJ1-1, with 9 positions matching TRBD1. V shed 4 bases and J 7 bases; nucleotides not matched to a gene: 7. This CDR3 has 14 amino acids. Looked up from germline, CDR1 is LNHDA and CDR2 is SQIVND (reference sequence). In nucleotides, the CDR3 is TGTGCCAGTAGTAACCCGGGACAGGGCGGTGAAGCTTTCTTT. Protein sequence: CASSNPGQGGEAFF.

The chain employs TRBV2 and TRBJ2-7; perhaps TRBD1 as D (5 bases). Germline V lookup: CDR1 SNHLY, CDR2 FYNNEI. Trimming took off 3 bases at V and 7 bases at J, with 16 bases between the two ends. The CDR3 totals 14 residues. The DNA for the CDR3 is TGTGCCAGCAGTGAGTATGGGGCGCTTGGGGAGCAGTACTTC. It is translated as CASSEYGALGEQYF.

This clone was seen more than once but under ten times. This chain connects TRBV5-1 to TRBJ2-2; no clear D gene. This CDR3 is built from 13 residues. Germline V CDR1 and CDR2: SGHRS, YFSETQ. V was pared by 3 bases and J by 5 bases, with 8 bases between. Here the CDR3 DNA reads TGCGCCAGCAGCTCCGATAGTACCGGGGAGCTGTTTTTT. Amino acid sequence: CASSSDSTGELFF.

The rearrangement links TRBV10-2 to TRBJ2-6; a possible D gene is TRBD1 (6 bases). Trimming took 6 bases from V and 2 from J, leaving 17 bases between them. There are 17 residues in the CDR3. In germline, CDR1 is WSHSY, CDR2 SAAADI. The CDR3 loop is CASRNSQGFPGANVLTF. Here the CDR3 DNA reads TGCGCCAGCAGAAATTCACAGGGATTCCCTGGGGCCAACGTCCTGACTTTC.

The chain combines TRBV4-1 with TRBJ2-5; 9 bases line up with TRBD1. After removal of 5 bases from V and 5 bases from J, the junction contained 9 bases not matched to a gene. This CDR3 contains 15 residues. Germline CDR1 reads MGHRA; CDR2 reads YSYEKL. The CDR3 protein is CASSRLTGGEETQYF. CDR3 DNA sequence: TGCGCCAGCAGCAGACTGACAGGGGGTGAGGAGACCCAGTACTTC.